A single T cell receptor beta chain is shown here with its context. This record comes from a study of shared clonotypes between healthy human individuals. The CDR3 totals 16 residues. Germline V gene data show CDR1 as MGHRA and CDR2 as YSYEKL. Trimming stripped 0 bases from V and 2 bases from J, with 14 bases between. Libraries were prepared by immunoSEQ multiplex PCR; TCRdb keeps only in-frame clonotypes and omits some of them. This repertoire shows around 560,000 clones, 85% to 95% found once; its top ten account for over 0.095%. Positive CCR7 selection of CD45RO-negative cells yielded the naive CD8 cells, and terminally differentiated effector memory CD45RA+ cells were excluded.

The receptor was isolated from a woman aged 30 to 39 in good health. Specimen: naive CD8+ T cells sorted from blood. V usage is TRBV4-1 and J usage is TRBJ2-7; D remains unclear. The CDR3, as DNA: TGCGCCAGCAGCCAAGATAAGAACGGGCCAACCTACGAGCAGTACTTC. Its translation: CASSQDKNGPTYEQYF.